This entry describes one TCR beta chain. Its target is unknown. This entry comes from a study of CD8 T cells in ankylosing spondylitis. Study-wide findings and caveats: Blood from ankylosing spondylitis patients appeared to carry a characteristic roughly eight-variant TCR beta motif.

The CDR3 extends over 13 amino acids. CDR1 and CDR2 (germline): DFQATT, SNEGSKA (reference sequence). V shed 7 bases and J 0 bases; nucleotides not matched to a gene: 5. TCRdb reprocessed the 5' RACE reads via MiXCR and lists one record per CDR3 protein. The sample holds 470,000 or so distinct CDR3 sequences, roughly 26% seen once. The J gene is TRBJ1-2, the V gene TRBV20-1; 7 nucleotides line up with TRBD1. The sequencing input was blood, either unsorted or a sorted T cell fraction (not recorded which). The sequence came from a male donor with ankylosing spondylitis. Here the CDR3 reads CSGTGDTNYGYTF. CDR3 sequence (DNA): TGCAGTGGGACAGGAGATACTAACTATGGCTACACCTTC.